This entry lists 6 T cell receptor beta chains sequenced from one sample in a study of blood T cell repertoires in COVID-19. Data came from immunoSEQ multiplex PCR; TCRdb stores just in-frame clones and leaves some out. The profile shows over 35,000 clones, roughly 90% of them singletons. Sequenced input: peripheral blood. The receptors derive from a human donor in a cohort sampled during active COVID-19.

The rearrangement joins TRBV21-1 to TRBJ1-3; the D call TRBD1 from the table was never checked on the DNA. TRBV21-1 is noted as a pseudogene. This CDR3 is built from 18 residues. The chain's CDR3 is CASSNEWGHPGLGNTIYF. CDR3 nucleotide sequence: TGTGCCAGCAGCAATGAGTGGGGGCATCCCGGCCTCGGAAACACCATATATTTT.

This sequence joins TRBV14 and TRBJ2-3; 7 nucleotides match TRBD2. This CDR3 has 16 amino acids. Losses at the gene ends were 0 bases for V and 3 bases for J; bases not matched to a gene: 6. Germline V gene sequence: CDR1 SGHDN, CDR2 FVKESK. The CDR3 nucleotides are TGTGCCAGCAGCCAAGATCTTGCGGGGGTGACAGATACGCAGTATTTT. It encodes CASSQDLAGVTDTQYF.

V is TRBV5-4 and J is TRBJ1-2; D is unresolved. The V end lost 0 bases, the J end lost 4 bases, and 10 bases lay between the germline ends. Germline assignment: CDR1 SGHNT and CDR2 YYREEE (reference sequence). This CDR3 contains 14 residues. The CDR3 loop reads CASSLAEVSYGYTF. The CDR3 coding sequence is TGTGCCAGCAGCTTGGCGGAGGTATCCTATGGCTACACCTTC.

The V and J genes are TRBV7-2 and TRBJ2-1; 11 bases are shared with TRBD2. V gave up 3 bases and J gave up 4 bases; unmatched junction bases: 5. Germline lookup yields CDR1 SGHTA and CDR2 FQGNSA. The CDR3 covers 16 residues. The chain's CDR3 is CASSFALAGEYNEQFF. As DNA, the CDR3 is TGTGCCAGCAGCTTCGCACTAGCGGGGGAATACAATGAGCAGTTCTTC.

The J gene is TRBJ1-5, the V gene TRBV7-2; possible D gene TRBD1, 6 bases. Between the trimmed V and J ends, which lost 6 bases and 1 base, there was a span of 10 bases. Germline V CDR1 and CDR2: SGHTA, FQGNSA. This CDR3 comprises 14 residues. CDR3 DNA sequence: TGTGCCAGCAGGGAAGGGACAAGCAATCAGCCCCAGCATTTT. This gives the protein CASREGTSNQPQHF.

This chain connects TRBV7-3 to TRBJ1-1; possibly TRBD1 for D (5 bases). The CDR3 has 13 residues. V was clipped by 5 bases and J by 4 bases, with 11 bases between them. Germline loops: CDR1 SGHTA, CDR2 FQGTGA. Here the CDR3 reads CASSPGTPTEAFF. DNA of the CDR3: TGTGCCAGCAGCCCCGGGACTCCCACTGAAGCTTTCTTT. The entire variable domain, with the rest obtained from reference TRBV7-3 and TRBJ1-1, is as follows: GAGVSQTPSNKVTEKGKYVELRCDPISGHTALYWYRQSLGQGPEFLIYFQGTGAADDSGLPNDRFFAVRPEGSVSTLKIQRTERGDSAVYLCASSPGTPTEAFFGQGTRLTVV.